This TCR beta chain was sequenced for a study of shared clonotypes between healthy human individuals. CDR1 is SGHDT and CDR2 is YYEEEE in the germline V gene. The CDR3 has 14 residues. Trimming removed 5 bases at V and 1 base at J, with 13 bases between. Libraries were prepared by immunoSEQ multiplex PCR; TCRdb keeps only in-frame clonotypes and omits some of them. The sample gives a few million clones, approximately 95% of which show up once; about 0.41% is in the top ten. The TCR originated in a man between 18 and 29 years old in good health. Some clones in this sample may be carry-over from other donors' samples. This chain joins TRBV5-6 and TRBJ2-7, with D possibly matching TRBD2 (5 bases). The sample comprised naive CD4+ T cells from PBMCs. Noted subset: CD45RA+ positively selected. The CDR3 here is CASRQRQESYEQYF. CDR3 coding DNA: TGTGCCAGCAGGCAGCGGCAGGAATCCTACGAGCAGTACTTC.